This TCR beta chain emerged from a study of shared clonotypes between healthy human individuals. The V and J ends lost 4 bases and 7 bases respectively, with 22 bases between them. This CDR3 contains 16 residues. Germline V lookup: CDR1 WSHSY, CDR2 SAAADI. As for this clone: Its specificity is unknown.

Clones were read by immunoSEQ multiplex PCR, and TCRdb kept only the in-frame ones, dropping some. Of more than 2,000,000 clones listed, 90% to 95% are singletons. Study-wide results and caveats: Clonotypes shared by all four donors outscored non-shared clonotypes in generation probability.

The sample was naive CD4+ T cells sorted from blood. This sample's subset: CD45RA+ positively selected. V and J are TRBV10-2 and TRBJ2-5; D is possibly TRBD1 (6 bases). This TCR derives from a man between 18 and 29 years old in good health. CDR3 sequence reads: CASSAMAIGGGGTQYF. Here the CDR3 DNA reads TGCGCCAGCAGTGCGATGGCCATAGGGGGTGGTGGGACCCAGTACTTC.